This TCR beta chain was recovered during a study of blood T cell repertoires in COVID-19. Study at large: The samples span acute and convalescent COVID-19 from the United States, Italy and Spain. Nucleic acid was either cDNA or gDNA, and it came from T cells, B-cell-depleted T cells, or PBMCs.

Methods used by the authors: The authors estimated nucleated cell counts from reference gene primer amplification. Produced via immunoSEQ multiplex PCR; TCRdb's table is partial and in-frame only. V and J calls and clone size are as listed in that table; D and trimming were resolved from the DNA. Of 90,000 to 150,000 clones in the sample, around nine tenths were seen once. This CDR3 has 15 residues. Trimming took 1 base from V and 4 from J; bases not matched to a gene: 3. Germline V gives CDR1 SGHVS, CDR2 FQNEAQ. J is TRBJ2-2 and V is TRBV7-8; 7 bases agree with TRBD1. This TCR derives from a human donor with acute or convalescent COVID-19. The donor label of this sample is uncertain. Sequenced sample: peripheral blood. The CDR3 spells CASSLGAGGTGELFF. For the CDR3, the DNA is TGTGCCAGCAGCTTAGGTGCAGGGGGCACCGGGGAGCTGTTTTTT.